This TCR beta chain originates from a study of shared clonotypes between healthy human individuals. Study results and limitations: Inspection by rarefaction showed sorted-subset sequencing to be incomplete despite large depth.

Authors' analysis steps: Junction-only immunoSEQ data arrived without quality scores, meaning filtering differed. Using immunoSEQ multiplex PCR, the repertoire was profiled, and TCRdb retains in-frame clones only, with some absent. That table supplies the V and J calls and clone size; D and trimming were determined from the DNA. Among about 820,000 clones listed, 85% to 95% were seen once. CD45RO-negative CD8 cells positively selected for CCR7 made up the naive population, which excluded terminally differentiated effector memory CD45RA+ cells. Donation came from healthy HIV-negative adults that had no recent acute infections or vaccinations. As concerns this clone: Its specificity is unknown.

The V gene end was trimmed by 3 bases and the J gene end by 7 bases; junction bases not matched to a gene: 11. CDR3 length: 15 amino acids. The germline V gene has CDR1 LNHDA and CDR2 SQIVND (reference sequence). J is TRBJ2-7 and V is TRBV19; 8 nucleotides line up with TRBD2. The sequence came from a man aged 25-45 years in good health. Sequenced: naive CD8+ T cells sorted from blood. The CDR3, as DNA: TGTGCCAGTAGTATGACGGGGGGGCAGTTTGGAGAGCAGTACTTC. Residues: CASSMTGGQFGEQYF.